The next 31 T cell receptor beta chains were all read from a single sample in a study of OX40 agonist ivuxolimab in advanced cancers. Generated by immunoSEQ multiplex PCR, the TCRdb table keeps only in-frame clones and is missing some. Of tens of thousands of clones listed, around three quarters are singletons. The source material was CD4+ or CD8+ T cells sorted from blood, sampled in a trial of the OX40 agonist ivuxolimab. These receptors were taken from an adult with an advanced solid tumor such as melanoma, head and neck, liver or kidney cancer.

The rearrangement uses TRBV9 and TRBJ2-1; TRBD1 or TRBD2 may be the D gene (5 bases each). With 0 bases removed from V and 10 bases from J, the gap between germline ends came to 8 bases. CDR3 length: 12 residues. Germline CDR1 is SGDLS and CDR2 is YYNGEE. CDR3 DNA sequence: TGTGCCAGCAGCGTAGATCGGGGCGAGCAGTTCTTC. Translating it yields CASSVDRGEQFF.

DNA of the CDR3: TGTGCCAGCAGTGGTTACAACACTGAAGCTTTCTTT. This gives the protein CASSGYNTEAFF. The chain couples TRBV25-1 to TRBJ1-1; D is undetermined. V was pared by 4 bases and J by 2 bases, with 5 bases between. CDR1 MGHDK and CDR2 SYGVNS come from the germline V gene. The CDR3 totals 12 residues.

The chain uses TRBV7-9 and TRBJ1-2; D gene unclear. The germline gives CDR1 SEHNR, CDR2 FQNEAQ (reference sequence). CDR3 length: 12 residues. The germline V and J ends were trimmed by 1 base and 7 bases, with 7 bases remaining between them. This CDR3 reads CASSLDFSGYTF. CDR3 DNA sequence: TGTGCCAGCAGCTTAGATTTCTCTGGCTACACCTTC.

This chain uses TRBV29-1 with TRBJ1-1; possible D gene TRBD1, 5 bases. V was clipped by 7 bases and J by 3 bases, with 12 bases between them. Germline V gene lookup returns CDR1 SQVTM and CDR2 ANQGSEA. CDR3 length equals 12 residues. CDR3 sequence reads: CSAQMGDTEAFF. The DNA of the CDR3 is TGCAGCGCCCAAATGGGGGACACTGAAGCTTTCTTT. The full variable domain, with the rest looked up from reference TRBV29-1 and TRBJ1-1, is SAVISQKPSRDICQRGTSLTIQCQVDSQVTMMFWYRQQPGQSLTLIATANQGSEATYESGFVIDKFPISRPNLTFSTLTVSNMSPEDSSIYLCSAQMGDTEAFFGQGTRLTVV.

The rearrangement links TRBV14 to TRBJ2-1; D unresolved. V lost 1 base and J lost 8, with 6 bases in between. Germline CDR1 and CDR2: SGHDN and FVKESK. The CDR3 consists of 12 residues. DNA of the CDR3: TGTGCCAGCAGCCAAGGGCGGTATGAGCAGTTCTTC. Protein: CASSQGRYEQFF.

In its sample, this clone was seen a few times. The chain carries TRBV5-5 and TRBJ2-3; 8 nucleotides agree with TRBD2. With V trimmed by 7 bases and J by 4 bases, 11 bases remained unmatched. The CDR3 runs to 15 residues. Per germline, CDR1 SGHKS and CDR2 YYEKEE (reference sequence). For the CDR3, the DNA is TGTGCCAGCGTCCCCCTTCGGGGGGGCTCAGATACGCAGTATTTT. It translates to CASVPLRGGSDTQYF.

CDR3 protein: CASSHDRGLGYTF. The DNA for the CDR3 is TGCGCCAGCAGTCATGACAGGGGGCTTGGCTACACCTTC. This rearrangement joins TRBV10-2 to TRBJ1-2, with 10 bases that match TRBD1. The V and J ends lost 5 bases and 7 bases, in that order; junction bases with no gene match: 4. This CDR3 is built from 13 residues. CDR1 is WSHSY and CDR2 is SAAADI in the germline V gene.

The chain combines TRBV18 with TRBJ1-5; TRBD1 might be the D (5 bases). Trimming stripped 2 bases from V and 4 bases from J, with 18 bases between. This CDR3 comprises 17 residues. Germline values: CDR1 KGHSH, CDR2 LQKENI. DNA of the CDR3: TGTGCCAGCTCACCAGAGGGGTACAGAAAGGGTAATCAGCCCCAGCATTTT. Translated, it gives CASSPEGYRKGNQPQHF. The whole variable domain, filled in from reference TRBV18 and TRBJ1-5, reads NAGVMQNPRHLVRRRGQEARLRCSPMKGHSHVYWYRQLPEEGLKFMVYLQKENIIDESGMPKERFSAEFPKEGPSILRIQQVVRGDSAAYFCASSPEGYRKGNQPQHFGDGTRLSIL.

The rearrangement links TRBV5-4 to TRBJ1-2, with TRBD1 matching 7 bases. Trimming cost V 0 bases and J 1 base; bases outside gene matches: 3. CDR3 size: 15 residues. Germline V gives CDR1 SGHNT, CDR2 YYREEE (reference sequence). The CDR3 region has the DNA TGTGCCAGCAGCTTGGTCGGACAGGTTAACTATGGCTACACCTTC. Its protein is CASSLVGQVNYGYTF.

The rearrangement uses TRBV5-4 and TRBJ2-5, with D possibly being TRBD2 (6 bases). CDR1 and CDR2 from the germline V gene are SGHNT and YYREEE (reference sequence). Deletions cut 7 bases from V and 4 bases from J, with 17 bases between. The CDR3 spans 14 residues. Here the CDR3 reads CASSLERAGETQYF. Here the CDR3 DNA reads TGTGCCAGCTCCTTAGAGCGGGCTGGAGAGACCCAGTACTTC.

This sequence joins TRBV19 and TRBJ2-7, with D tentatively TRBD1 (6 bases). CDR1 is LNHDA, CDR2 SQIVND, per germline (reference sequence). This CDR3 region has 12 residues. V was shortened by 6 bases and J by 2 bases, with 8 bases between the two germline ends. The CDR3 is CASSDRTYEQYF. In nucleotides, the CDR3 is TGTGCCAGTAGCGACAGGACCTACGAGCAGTACTTC. Together with reference TRBV19 and TRBJ2-7, the CDR3 gives the full variable domain: DGGITQSPKYLFRKEGQNVTLSCEQNLNHDAMYWYRQDPGQGLRLIYYSQIVNDFQKGDIAEGYSVSREKKESFPLTVTSAQKNPTAFYLCASSDRTYEQYFGPGTRLTVT.

The V gene is TRBV6-5, the J gene TRBJ2-7, with 7 bases lining up with TRBD1. CDR3 size: 15 residues. Looked up from germline, CDR1 is MNHEY and CDR2 is SVGAGI. Unmatched junction bases numbered 14, after V lost 5 bases and J lost 7 bases. The CDR3 region is CASSANRGSLGEQYF. DNA of the CDR3: TGTGCCAGCAGTGCTAACAGGGGATCCCTGGGAGAGCAGTACTTC.

The rearrangement links TRBV18 to TRBJ1-1; D might be TRBD1 (5 bases). Deletions cut 2 bases from V and 1 base from J, with 5 bases between. Germline V lookup: CDR1 KGHSH, CDR2 LQKENI. This CDR3 has 13 amino acids. CDR3 in amino acids: CASSPGQNTEAFF. The CDR3 DNA follows: TGTGCCAGCTCACCAGGACAGAACACTGAAGCTTTCTTT.

The chain employs TRBV7-2 and TRBJ2-5, with D possibly being TRBD1 or TRBD2 (7 bases each). Looked up from germline, CDR1 is SGHTA and CDR2 is FQGNSA. The ends were cut back, 2 bases at V and 7 bases at J, with 11 bases in the middle. The CDR3 loop spans 13 amino acids. The CDR3 loop reads CASSLPGGGTQYF. The CDR3 DNA sequence: TGTGCCAGCAGCTTACCAGGGGGGGGGACCCAGTACTTC.

The rearrangement uses TRBV6-6 and TRBJ2-5, with 8 bases matching TRBD2. This CDR3 is built from 14 residues. The germline CDR1 and CDR2 sequences are MNHNY and SVGAGI (reference sequence). Trimming cost V 2 bases and J 3 bases; bases outside gene matches: 2. The CDR3 here is CASSYTAGEETQYF. CDR3 in DNA: TGTGCCAGCAGTTACACAGCGGGAGAAGAGACCCAGTACTTC.

The rearrangement uses TRBV6-6 and TRBJ1-6, with a tentative D call TRBD1 (5 bases). Trimming took 0 bases from V and 14 from J, leaving 14 bases between them. This CDR3 contains 14 residues. Germline CDR1 and CDR2: MNHNY and SVGAGI (reference sequence). CDR3 in amino acids: CASSYSFDGGALHF. Here the CDR3 DNA reads TGTGCCAGCAGTTACTCCTTTGACGGAGGGGCCCTCCACTTT.

The chain recombines TRBV5-4 with TRBJ2-3; TRBD2 aligns across 7 bases. The CDR3 sequence is 17 residues long. V shed 4 bases and J 2 bases; nucleotides not matched to a gene: 13. Per germline, CDR1 SGHNT and CDR2 YYREEE (reference sequence). In DNA form, the CDR3 reads TGTGCCAGCAGCCTCATAGGACTAGTTTCTAACACAGATACGCAGTATTTT. Translating it yields CASSLIGLVSNTDTQYF. Full variable domain (missing parts from reference TRBV5-4 and TRBJ2-3): ETGVTQSPTHLIKTRGQQVTLRCSSQSGHNTVSWYQQALGQGPQFIFQYYREEENGRGNFPPRFSGLQFPNYSSELNVNALELDDSALYLCASSLIGLVSNTDTQYFGPGTRLTVL.

This chain connects TRBV7-9 to TRBJ2-3, with D uncertain. Germline V lookup: CDR1 SEHNR, CDR2 FQNEAQ (reference sequence). The CDR3 totals 13 residues. The V end was cut by 4 bases, the J end by 1 base, with 6 bases between. This CDR3 reads CASSSFRTDTQYF. CDR3 coding DNA: TGTGCCAGCAGCTCCTTTCGCACAGATACGCAGTATTTT.

The gene calls are TRBV27 and TRBJ1-2; TRBD1 might be the D (5 bases). V was clipped by 3 bases and J by 0 bases, with 5 bases between them. This CDR3 contains 13 residues. Germline-derived CDR1 and CDR2 are MNHEY and SMNVEV (reference sequence). Here the CDR3 reads CASSLGANYGYTF. The CDR3 DNA is TGTGCCAGCAGTTTGGGGGCTAACTATGGCTACACCTTC.

The chain combines TRBV6-6 with TRBJ1-4; D is unresolved. The V gene's germline CDR1 is MNHNY and CDR2 SVGAGI (reference sequence). With 0 bases removed from V and 16 bases from J, the gap between germline ends came to 9 bases. The CDR3 spans 11 residues. The CDR3 nucleotides are TGTGCCAGCAGTTACTCAGGGCGATGGTTTTTT. Translating it yields CASSYSGRWFF.

This rearrangement joins TRBV19 to TRBJ2-1, with D tentatively TRBD1 or TRBD2 (5 bases each). This CDR3 comprises 15 residues. Germline loops: CDR1 LNHDA, CDR2 SQIVND (reference sequence). The V end was cut by 6 bases, the J end by 3 bases, with 15 bases between. CDR3 DNA: TGTGCCAGTAGCATCGGGACGGGCCTCTACAATGAGCAGTTCTTC. Its translation: CASSIGTGLYNEQFF.

The J gene is TRBJ2-2, the V gene TRBV14; TRBD1 matches 7 bases. CDR3 length: 15 residues. Germline CDR1 is SGHDN and CDR2 is FVKESK. V dropped 6 bases and J dropped 6; count of bases not matched to a gene: 10. The CDR3 reads CASSPDRVLAGELFF. The CDR3 nucleotides read TGTGCCAGCAGTCCCGACAGGGTTTTAGCCGGGGAGCTGTTTTTT. Together with reference TRBV14 and TRBJ2-2, the CDR3 gives the full variable domain: EAGVTQFPSHSVIEKGQTVTLRCDPISGHDNLYWYRRVMGKEIKFLLHFVKESKQDESGMPNNRFLAERTGGTYSTLKVQPAELEDSGVYFCASSPDRVLAGELFFGEGSRLTVL.

V is TRBV5-1 and J is TRBJ2-2; the match to TRBD2 covers 7 bases. V trimming: 0 bases; J trimming: 0 bases; junction bases outside the gene matches: 2. CDR1 is SGHRS, CDR2 YFSETQ, per germline. The CDR3 length is 16 residues. The CDR3 loop reads CASSLERGTNTGELFF. DNA of the CDR3: TGCGCCAGCAGCTTGGAGCGGGGAACGAACACCGGGGAGCTGTTTTTT.

The chain couples TRBV5-1 to TRBJ2-1, with D perhaps assigned TRBD1 or TRBD2 (7 bases each). From germline, CDR1 is SGHRS and CDR2 YFSETQ. The CDR3 runs to 14 residues. The V end was cut by 0 bases, the J end by 8 bases, with 12 bases between. CDR3 residues: CASSLGAGGDEQFF. The CDR3 DNA is TGCGCCAGCAGCTTGGGGGCAGGGGGGGATGAGCAGTTCTTC.

The chain uses TRBV5-4 and TRBJ2-3; 12 bases line up with TRBD2. The CDR3 loop spans 16 amino acids. CDR1 and CDR2 from the germline V gene are SGHNT and YYREEE (reference sequence). V lost 3 bases, J lost 4 bases, and 6 bases stayed unmatched. The CDR3 bases are TGTGCCAGCAGCTCCCTAGCGGGGGGGCCCCCAGATACGCAGTATTTT. Translation gives CASSSLAGGPPDTQYF.

The V gene is TRBV9, the J gene TRBJ1-2, with D maybe TRBD1 (5 bases). The CDR3 contains 13 residues. Trimming took 2 bases from V and 8 from J, leaving 13 bases between them. The germline CDR1 and CDR2 sequences are SGDLS and YYNGEE. This CDR3 reads CASSVDSRRGYTF. In DNA, the CDR3 is TGTGCCAGCAGCGTCGACAGCCGGCGGGGCTACACCTTC. Variable domain in full (rest from reference TRBV9 and TRBJ1-2): DSGVTQTPKHLITATGQRVTLRCSPRSGDLSVYWYQQSLDQGLQFLIQYYNGEERAKGNILERFSAQQFPDLHSELNLSSLELGDSALYFCASSVDSRRGYTFGSGTRLTVV.

Written as DNA, the CDR3 is TGTGCCAGGGGGAGTACAATCGTTAGGGAGACCCAGTACTTC. It is translated as CARGSTIVRETQYF. The rearrangement links TRBV6-4 to TRBJ2-5, with D perhaps matching TRBD2 (5 bases). The CDR3 is made up of 14 amino acids. Trimming removed 9 bases from V and 5 bases from J, with 19 bases in between. The V gene's germline CDR1 is MRHNA and CDR2 SNTAGT.

The chain recombines TRBV27 with TRBJ1-1; TRBD1 aligns across 11 bases. Germline loops: CDR1 MNHEY, CDR2 SMNVEV (reference sequence). The CDR3 covers 14 residues. With 3 bases clipped from V and 5 bases from J, the junction kept 2 bases outside the gene matches. CDR3 in amino acids: CASSFGQGATEAFF. In nucleotides, the CDR3 is TGTGCCAGCAGTTTTGGACAGGGGGCGACTGAAGCTTTCTTT.

This clone was found a few times. The genes are TRBV28 and TRBJ1-2; tentative D call: TRBD1 (5 bases). Trimming pared 11 bases from V and 8 bases from J, leaving 12 bases between. Germline V lookup: CDR1 MDHEN, CDR2 SYDVKM. The CDR3 runs 10 residues. CDR3 amino acids: CAAGGDGYTF. For the CDR3, the DNA is TGTGCCGCCGGAGGGGACGGCTACACCTTC.

The chain recombines TRBV19 with TRBJ1-6; possible D gene TRBD1, 6 bases. Germline CDR1 and CDR2: LNHDA and SQIVND (reference sequence). V lost 5 bases, J lost 5 bases, and 16 bases lay in between. This CDR3 region has 16 residues. The CDR3 loop reads CASSSRGGSHNSPLHF. DNA of the CDR3: TGTGCCAGTAGTTCCCGCGGGGGCTCGCATAATTCACCCCTCCACTTT.

The rearrangement joins TRBV5-1 to TRBJ1-1; 7 bases agree with TRBD1. Germline V gives CDR1 SGHRS, CDR2 YFSETQ. With V trimmed by 5 bases and J by 5 bases, 12 bases remained unmatched. This CDR3 has 15 amino acids. CDR3 sequence (DNA): TGCGCCAGCAGGAGAGATCCAGGGGGGCAGACTGAAGCTTTCTTT. Amino acid sequence: CASRRDPGGQTEAFF.